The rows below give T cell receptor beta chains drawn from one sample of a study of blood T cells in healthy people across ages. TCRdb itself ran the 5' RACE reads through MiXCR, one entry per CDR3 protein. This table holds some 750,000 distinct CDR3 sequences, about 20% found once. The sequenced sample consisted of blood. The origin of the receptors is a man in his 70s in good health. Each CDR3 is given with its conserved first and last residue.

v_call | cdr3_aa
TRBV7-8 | CASSLILNYGYTF
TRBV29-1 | CSVEDPKNTEAFF
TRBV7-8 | CASSLGGKRNEKLFF
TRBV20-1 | CSARVLEGLGYTF
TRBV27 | CASSSWTGGNQPQHF
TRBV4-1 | CASSRYGLAQSDTQYF
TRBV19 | CASKLQSSYNEQFF
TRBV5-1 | CASSLAPSQGLYF
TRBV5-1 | CASSPGERNQPQHF
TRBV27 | CASSGAQGGNEQFF
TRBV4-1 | CASSQDSSGALNEQFF
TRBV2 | CASSGTWAGDPYNEQFF
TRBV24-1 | CATSDLVAASYNEQFF